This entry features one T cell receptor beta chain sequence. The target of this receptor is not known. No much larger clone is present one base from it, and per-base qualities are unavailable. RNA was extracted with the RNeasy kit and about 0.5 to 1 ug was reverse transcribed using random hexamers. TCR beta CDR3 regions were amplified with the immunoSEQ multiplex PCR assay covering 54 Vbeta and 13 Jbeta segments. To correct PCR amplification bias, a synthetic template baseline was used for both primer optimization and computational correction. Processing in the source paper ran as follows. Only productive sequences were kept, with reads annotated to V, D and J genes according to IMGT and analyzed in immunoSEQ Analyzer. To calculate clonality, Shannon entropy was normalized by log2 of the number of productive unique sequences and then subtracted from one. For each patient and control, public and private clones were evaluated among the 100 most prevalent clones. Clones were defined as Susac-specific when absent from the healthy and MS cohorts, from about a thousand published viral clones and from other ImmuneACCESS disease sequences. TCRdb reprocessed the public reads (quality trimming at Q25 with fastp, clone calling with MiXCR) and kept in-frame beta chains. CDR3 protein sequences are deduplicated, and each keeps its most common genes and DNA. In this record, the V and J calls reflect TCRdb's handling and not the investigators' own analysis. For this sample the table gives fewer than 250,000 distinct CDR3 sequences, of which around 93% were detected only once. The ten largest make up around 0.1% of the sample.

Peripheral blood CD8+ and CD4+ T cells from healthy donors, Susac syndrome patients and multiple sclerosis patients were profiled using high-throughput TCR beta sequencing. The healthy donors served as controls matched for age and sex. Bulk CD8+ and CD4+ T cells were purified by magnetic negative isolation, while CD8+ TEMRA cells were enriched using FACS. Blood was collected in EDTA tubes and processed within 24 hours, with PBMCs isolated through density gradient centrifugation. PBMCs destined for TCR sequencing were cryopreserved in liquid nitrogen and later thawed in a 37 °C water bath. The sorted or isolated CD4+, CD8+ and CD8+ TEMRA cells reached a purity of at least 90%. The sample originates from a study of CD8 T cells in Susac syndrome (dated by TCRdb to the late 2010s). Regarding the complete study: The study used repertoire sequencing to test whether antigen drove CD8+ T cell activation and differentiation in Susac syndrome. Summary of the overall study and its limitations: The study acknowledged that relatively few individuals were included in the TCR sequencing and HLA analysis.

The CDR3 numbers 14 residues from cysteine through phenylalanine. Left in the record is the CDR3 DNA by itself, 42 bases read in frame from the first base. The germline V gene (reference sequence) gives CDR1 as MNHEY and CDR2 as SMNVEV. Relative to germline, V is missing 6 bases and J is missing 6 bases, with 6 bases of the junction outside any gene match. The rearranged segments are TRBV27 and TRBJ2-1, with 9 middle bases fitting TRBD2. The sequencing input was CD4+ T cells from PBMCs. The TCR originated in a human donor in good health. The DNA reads TGTGCCAGCAGACGAGCGGGGGGCCCCAATGAGCAGTTCTTC. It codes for CASRRAGGPNEQFF.